Below, one TCR beta chain is given with its context. The antigen remains undetermined. The CDR3 consists of 14 residues. V was clipped by 6 bases and J by 2 bases; unmatched bases: 6. From germline, CDR1 is MNHNS and CDR2 SASEGT. The treatment is: oral pan-JAK inhibitor, 5-10 mg twice daily. This sample is part of a study of CD8+ T cells in alopecia areata. About the study: Patients took tofacitinib for 6 to 18 months, followed by 6 drug-free months.

Overall study results and limits: Scalp sequencing also captures normal skin's resident alphabeta T cells.

Extracted RNA was reverse transcribed, and the resulting cDNA served as sequencing template. This table comes from immunoSEQ multiplex PCR, and its TCRdb copy is limited to in-frame clones, with some not included. The table lists around 100,000 clones, approximately 90% of them singletons. This clonotype originated in a human donor with alopecia areata. Source: CD8+ T cells sorted from blood, taken around week 31, from a patient treated with tofacitinib. V is TRBV6-1 and J is TRBJ2-5; TRBD1 aligns across 7 bases. CDR3 nucleotide sequence: TGTGCCAGCAGGGAACCGGGACAGCAAGAGACCCAGTACTTC. Translated: CASREPGQQETQYF.